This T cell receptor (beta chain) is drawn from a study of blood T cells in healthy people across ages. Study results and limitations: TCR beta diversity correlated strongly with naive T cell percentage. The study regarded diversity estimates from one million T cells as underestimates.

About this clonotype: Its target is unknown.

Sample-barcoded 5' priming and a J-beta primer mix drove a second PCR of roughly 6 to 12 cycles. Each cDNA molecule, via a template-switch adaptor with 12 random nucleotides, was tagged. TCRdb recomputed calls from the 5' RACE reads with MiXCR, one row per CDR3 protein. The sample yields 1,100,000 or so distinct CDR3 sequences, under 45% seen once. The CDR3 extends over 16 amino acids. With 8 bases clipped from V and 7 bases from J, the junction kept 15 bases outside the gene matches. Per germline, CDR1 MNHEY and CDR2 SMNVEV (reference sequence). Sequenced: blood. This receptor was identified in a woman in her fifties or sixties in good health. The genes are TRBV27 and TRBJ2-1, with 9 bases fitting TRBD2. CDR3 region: CASGFRAGGPGNEQFF. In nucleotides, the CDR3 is TGTGCCAGCGGCTTTAGGGCGGGAGGGCCGGGAAATGAGCAGTTCTTC.